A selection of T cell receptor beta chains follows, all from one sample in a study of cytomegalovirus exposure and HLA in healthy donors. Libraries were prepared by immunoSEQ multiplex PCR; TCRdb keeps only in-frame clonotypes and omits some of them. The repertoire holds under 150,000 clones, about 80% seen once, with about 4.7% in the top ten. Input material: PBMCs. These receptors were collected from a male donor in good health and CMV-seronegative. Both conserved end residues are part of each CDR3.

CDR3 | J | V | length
CASTQETSGWTEAFF | TRBJ1-1 | TRBV2 | 15
CAWNRLNTGELFF | TRBJ2-2 | TRBV30 | 13
CASSQGQLNGYTF | TRBJ1-2 | TRBV4-2 | 13
CASTMSGQGGYNEQFF | TRBJ2-1 | TRBV6-6 | 16
CASSDGEGDTQYF | TRBJ2-3 | TRBV2 | 13
CASSVGAGRFSSTDTQYF | TRBJ2-3 | TRBV9 | 18
CASSPRMRAQHF | TRBJ1-5 | TRBV28 | 12
CASSQVAIPGYEQYF | TRBJ2-7 | TRBV4-1 | 15
CASSLRGPGTNTEAFF | TRBJ1-1 | TRBV7-3 | 16
CASSGTGLGDTEAFF | TRBJ1-1 | TRBV9 | 15
CASSVPGQYNEQFF | TRBJ2-1 | TRBV6-6 | 14
CASSQAGKSSYNSPLHF | TRBJ1-6 | TRBV4-1 | 17
CASSLVLAGGAEQFF | TRBJ2-1 | TRBV5-1 | 15
CAGSREGGQFGNEQFF | TRBJ2-1 | TRBV5-4 | 16
CASSFSEGAGTEAFF | TRBJ1-1 | TRBV18 | 15
CASSFRGENSPLHF | TRBJ1-6 | TRBV28 | 14
CASSFSLTGELFF | TRBJ2-2 | TRBV11-2 | 13
CAITRGSSATDTQYF | TRBJ2-3 | TRBV23-1 | 15
CASSQDSGSTDTQYF | TRBJ2-3 | TRBV5-4 | 15
CAIRVRDSYGYTF | TRBJ1-2 | TRBV10-3 | 13
CASSPYYEQYF | TRBJ2-7 | TRBV11-2 | 11
CSVTQGGYGYTF | TRBJ1-2 | TRBV29-1 | 12
CASSYTENNEQFF | TRBJ2-1 | TRBV6-4 | 13
CASSPRTSGGTDTQYF | TRBJ2-3 | TRBV11-3 | 16
CASSSRGTATYNEQFF | TRBJ2-1 | TRBV9 | 16
CASSLGQGGEQYF | TRBJ2-7 | TRBV5-6 | 13
CASRGTLREKLFF | TRBJ1-4 | TRBV19 | 13
CASSLRDSALYGYTF | TRBJ1-2 | TRBV28 | 15
CATSVTSGAYNEQFF | TRBJ2-1 | TRBV6-5 | 15
CASSLTGVKTQYF | TRBJ2-5 | TRBV7-2 | 13
CASSLGGIRGYTF | TRBJ1-2 | TRBV11-2 | 13
CASSAGPSTDTQYF | TRBJ2-3 | TRBV19 | 14
CASSLAGGTTDTQYF | TRBJ2-3 | TRBV28 | 15
CASSEADWMEQFF | TRBJ2-1 | TRBV6-1 | 13
CASSQGWGPGTEAFF | TRBJ1-1 | TRBV4-1 | 15
CASSLRPPQGATNEKLFF | TRBJ1-4 | TRBV27 | 18
CASSSGGAAYNEQFF | TRBJ2-1 | TRBV28 | 15
CASSLGTASYGYTF | TRBJ1-2 | TRBV7-9 | 14
CASSLSLVSETQYF | TRBJ2-5 | TRBV11-2 | 14
CASSRAKTGNSPLHF | TRBJ1-6 | TRBV7-2 | 15